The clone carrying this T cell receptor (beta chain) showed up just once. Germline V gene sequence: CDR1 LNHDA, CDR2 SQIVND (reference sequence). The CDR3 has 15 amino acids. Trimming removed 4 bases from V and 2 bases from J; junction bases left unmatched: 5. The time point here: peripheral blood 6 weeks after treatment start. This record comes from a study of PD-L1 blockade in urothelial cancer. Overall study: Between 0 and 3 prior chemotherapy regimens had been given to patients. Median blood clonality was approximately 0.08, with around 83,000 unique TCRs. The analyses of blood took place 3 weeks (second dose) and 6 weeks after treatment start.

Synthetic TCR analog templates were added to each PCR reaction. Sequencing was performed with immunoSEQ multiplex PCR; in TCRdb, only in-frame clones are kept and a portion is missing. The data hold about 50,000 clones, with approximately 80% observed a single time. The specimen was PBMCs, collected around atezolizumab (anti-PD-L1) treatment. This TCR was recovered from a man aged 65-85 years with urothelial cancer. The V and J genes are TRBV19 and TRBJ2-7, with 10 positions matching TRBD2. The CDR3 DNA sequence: TGTGCCAGTAGTAACCCCAGCGGGGGGGCCTACGAGCAGTACTTC. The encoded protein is CASSNPSGGAYEQYF.